Here is one T cell receptor (beta chain) with its context. These data are taken from a study of shared clonotypes between healthy human individuals. The table came from immunoSEQ multiplex PCR; TCRdb's copy has only in-frame clones and leaves some out. The repertoire holds about 480,000 clones, 75% to 85% seen once, with over 10% in the top ten. The CDR3 length is 19 residues. The V segment lost 2 bases and the J segment 5 bases; nucleotides outside the gene matches: 11. Per germline, CDR1 MGHRA and CDR2 YSYEKL. V and J are TRBV4-1 and TRBJ2-1, with TRBD2 matching over 14 bases. Sequencing was performed on PBMCs. This clonotype was sampled from a woman aged 40-49 years in good health. Some clones in this sample may be carry-over from other donors' samples. CDR3 sequence (DNA): TGCGCCAGCAGCCAACGGACTAGCGGGAGGAGCGCCCGAGACAATGAGCAGTTCTTC. It is translated as CASSQRTSGRSARDNEQFF.